A selection of T cell receptor beta chains follows, all from one sample in a study of neurological immune-mediated disorders. Via MiXCR, TCRdb re-called the 5' RACE reads, giving one row per CDR3 protein. The sample lists nearly 60,000 distinct CDR3 sequences; under 4.5% were seen once. The material sequenced was PBMCs. These receptors were obtained from a woman aged 30 to 39 with multiple sclerosis. Each CDR3 is given with its conserved first and last residue. The order of the fields is D gene, clone size, J gene, V gene, CDR3 protein, CDR3 DNA. A D gene is named only where the DNA matches it firmly. A row's size may be missing; if present it is once, few, many or a size class.

D gene: TRBD2; clone size: many; J gene: TRBJ2-3; V gene: TRBV7-8; CDR3 protein: CASQLSGRPPPYF; CDR3 DNA: TGTGCCAGCCAACTTAGCGGGAGGCCACCCCCGTATTTT
D gene: NA; clone size: many; J gene: TRBJ1-5; V gene: TRBV7-9; CDR3 protein: CASSSSGNQPQHF; CDR3 DNA: TGTGCCAGCAGCTCGTCCGGGAATCAGCCCCAGCATTTT
D gene: NA; clone size: many; J gene: TRBJ2-4; V gene: TRBV20-1; CDR3 protein: CSARDTAKPKKIQYF; CDR3 DNA: TGCAGTGCTAGAGATACCGCTAAACCCAAAAAAATTCAGTACTTC
D gene: TRBD1; clone size: many; J gene: TRBJ1-1; V gene: TRBV5-5; CDR3 protein: CASSLQGGYTEAFF; CDR3 DNA: TGTGCCAGCAGCTTACAGGGGGGCTACACTGAAGCTTTCTTT
D gene: NA; clone size: few; J gene: TRBJ2-4; V gene: TRBV20-1; CDR3 protein: CSAAGGFEKIQYF; CDR3 DNA: TGCAGTGCTGCCGGGGGCTTTGAAAAAATTCAGTACTTC
D gene: NA; clone size: many; J gene: TRBJ2-3; V gene: TRBV5-1; CDR3 protein: CASGMDRADTQYF; CDR3 DNA: TGCGCCAGCGGAATGGACCGGGCAGATACGCAGTATTTT
D gene: TRBD2; clone size: many; J gene: TRBJ2-1; V gene: TRBV7-8; CDR3 protein: CASSFFKGTSGEQFF; CDR3 DNA: TGTGCCAGCAGCTTCTTTAAGGGGACTAGCGGTGAGCAGTTCTTC
D gene: TRBD2; clone size: few; J gene: TRBJ2-1; V gene: TRBV27; CDR3 protein: CASSLGGLAWSHQFF; CDR3 DNA: TGTGCCAGCAGTTTAGGTGGACTAGCGTGGAGTCATCAGTTCTTC
D gene: NA; clone size: many; J gene: TRBJ2-3; V gene: TRBV20-1; CDR3 protein: CSVVPPSTDTQYF; CDR3 DNA: TGCAGTGTAGTGCCTCCTAGCACAGATACGCAGTATTTT
D gene: TRBD2; clone size: many; J gene: TRBJ2-1; V gene: TRBV29-1; CDR3 protein: CSVKTGTSGGHLNEQFF; CDR3 DNA: TGCAGCGTGAAAACCGGGACTAGCGGGGGCCACCTCAATGAGCAGTTCTTC
D gene: TRBD2; clone size: many; J gene: TRBJ2-1; V gene: TRBV5-1; CDR3 protein: CASSLRSSGGSDEQFF; CDR3 DNA: TGCGCCAGCAGCCTTAGGTCTAGCGGGGGAAGCGATGAGCAGTTCTTC
D gene: NA; clone size: NA; J gene: TRBJ1-4; V gene: TRBV20-1; CDR3 protein: CSALRRGRVEKLFF; CDR3 DNA: TGCAGTGCCCTAAGACGGGGGCGAGTTGAAAAACTGTTTTTT
D gene: NA; clone size: many; J gene: TRBJ2-2; V gene: TRBV5-5; CDR3 protein: CASSSGRRSGELFF; CDR3 DNA: TGTGCCAGCAGCAGTGGACGTAGATCCGGGGAGCTGTTTTTT